This T cell receptor beta chain was retrieved from a study of CD8+ T cells in alopecia areata. Study results and caveats: Clonality was higher in lesional than normal scalp, especially in alopecia totalis/universalis.

Extracted RNA was reverse transcribed, and the resulting cDNA served as sequencing template. Method: immunoSEQ multiplex PCR; TCRdb's copy keeps in-frame clones and lacks some. The table records about 200,000 clones, more than 55% of them present only once. This CDR3 region has 14 residues. Trimming cost V 0 bases and J 3 bases, with 8 bases left between them. The germline V gene has CDR1 MNHEY and CDR2 SMNVEV (reference sequence). There are a few counts of this clone. Its antigen remains unidentified. Stated treatment: oral pan-JAK inhibitor, 5-10 mg twice daily. The rearrangement links TRBV27 to TRBJ2-5; D gene uncertain. This clonotype was obtained from a human donor with alopecia areata. Sequenced material: CD4+ T cells sorted from blood, taken at week 4, from a patient treated with tofacitinib. CDR3 nucleotide sequence: TGTGCCAGCAGTTTATCGTGGAGAGAAGAGACCCAGTACTTC. It encodes CASSLSWREETQYF.